This TCR beta chain was retrieved from a study of hypomethylating agent response in myelodysplastic syndrome. Study context: Roughly 6 patients responded with complete response or hematologic improvement; a few did not.

Some clones are missing from TCRdb's copy, which holds only in-frame ones; the method was immunoSEQ multiplex PCR. Of about 7,200 clones in the sample, around 86% were seen once. Germline V gene lookup returns CDR1 LNHDA and CDR2 SQIVND (reference sequence). This CDR3 spans 16 amino acids. V dropped 5 bases and J dropped 1; count of bases not matched to a gene: 4. Sequenced material: bone marrow, taken before or after starting hypomethylating agent treatment for myelodysplastic syndrome (not recorded which). This receptor was taken from a human donor with myelodysplastic syndrome. J is TRBJ2-2 and V is TRBV19; 10 bases align to TRBD2. In DNA, the CDR3 is TGTGCCAGTAGTGGGGGACTAGCGCTGAACACCGGGGAGCTGTTTTTT. Its protein product is CASSGGLALNTGELFF.